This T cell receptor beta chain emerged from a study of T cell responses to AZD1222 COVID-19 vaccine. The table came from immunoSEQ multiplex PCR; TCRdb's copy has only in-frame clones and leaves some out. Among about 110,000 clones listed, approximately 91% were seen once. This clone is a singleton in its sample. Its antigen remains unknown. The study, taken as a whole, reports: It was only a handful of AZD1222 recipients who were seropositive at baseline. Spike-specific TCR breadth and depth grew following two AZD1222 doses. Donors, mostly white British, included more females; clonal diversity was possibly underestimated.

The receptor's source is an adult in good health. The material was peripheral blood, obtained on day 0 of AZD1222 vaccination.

The CDR3 loop is CASSPTMQNGANVLTF. The CDR3 DNA reads TGTGCCAGCTCACCAACCATGCAGAATGGGGCCAACGTCCTGACTTTC. The chain uses TRBV18 and TRBJ2-6; D call uncertain. From germline, CDR1 is KGHSH and CDR2 LQKENI. The CDR3 totals 16 residues. The V end was cut by 2 bases, the J end by 3 bases, with 11 bases between.